This T cell receptor beta chain was documented in a study of identical twins. TCRdb recomputed calls from the 5' RACE reads with MiXCR, one row per CDR3 protein. The repertoire holds 450,000 or so distinct CDR3 sequences, with over 11% as singletons. This clonotype was observed at least ten times. These same data were also listed under a study on yellow fever vaccine responses in identical twins.

This receptor was obtained from a woman aged 18-35 years in good health. The sample comprised CD4+ T cells sorted from blood.

CDR3 DNA sequence: TGTGCCAGCACCCAAAGTGGGTCAGAAAACATTCAGTACTTC. Protein: CASTQSGSENIQYF. The chain has TRBV12-3 or TRBV12-4 and TRBJ2-4; D is uncertain. CDR3 size: 14 residues. Trimming cost V 7 bases and J 5 bases, with 15 bases left between them.